The sequence of this T cell receptor (beta chain) was determined in a study of Graves' ophthalmopathy and Graves' hyperthyroidism. Notes on the study in general: Discriminating ophthalmopathy from stable hyperthyroidism, a 13-signature model attained a sensitivity of about 88% and a specificity of approximately 81%. Blood was where most expanded thyroid clonotypes above 0.001 frequency also turned up.

Amplifying from RNA transcripts, the study obtained TCR beta CDR3 regions. RT-PCR with HTBI primers came first, then second-round multiplex PCR. TCRdb reprocessed the multiplex PCR reads with MiXCR, giving one entry per CDR3 protein. Of about 400,000 distinct CDR3 sequences in the sample, 15% were seen once. Excluded: other autoimmune disease, uncontrolled infection, pregnancy or lactation. Diagnosis used clinical symptoms, serum thyroxine, TRAb, thyroid ultrasound and orbital computed tomography. V lost 7 bases and J lost 2; bases outside the gene matches: 13. CDR3 length: 16 residues. The germline V gene has CDR1 MNHEY and CDR2 SVGEGT. This clonotype has at least ten counts. Its antigen is still unknown.

The source of this sequence is a woman between 18 and 29 years old with stable Graves' hyperthyroidism. The source material was peripheral blood. The chain couples TRBV6-2 or TRBV6-3 to TRBJ2-5; 7 bases align to TRBD1. CDR3 in DNA: TGTGCCAGCACCGATTGGGTCGACAGGGCTCAAGAGACCCAGTACTTC. This codes for CASTDWVDRAQETQYF.